This is a list of T cell receptor beta chains from one sample in a study of blood T cell repertoires in COVID-19. This table comes from immunoSEQ multiplex PCR, and its TCRdb copy is limited to in-frame clones, with some not included. The sample yields 360,000 or so clones, about nine tenths seen once. Sequencing input: PBMCs or T cells enriched from blood (not recorded which). All receptors come from a woman in her 30s who had recovered from COVID-19. The CDR3 runs from the conserved cysteine through the conserved F or W. The order of the fields is D gene, clone size, J gene, V gene, CDR3 DNA, CDR3 protein. D genes are given only for firm matches. Part of the rows lack a size; the others show once, few, many or a class for expanded clones.

d_gene: -
abundance: -
j_gene: TRBJ1-4
v_gene: TRBV15
CDR3nt: TGTGCCACCAGCTTGCAGGGTTCAACTAATGAAAAACTGTTTTTT
CDR3aa: CATSLQGSTNEKLFF

d_gene: -
abundance: -
j_gene: TRBJ1-2
v_gene: TRBV13
CDR3nt: TGTGCCAGCAGCTTGGGCAGAACTAACTATGGCTACACCTTC
CDR3aa: CASSLGRTNYGYTF

d_gene: -
abundance: once
j_gene: TRBJ1-1
v_gene: TRBV7-9
CDR3nt: TGTGCCAGCAGCTTCCCCGGTCCTCCGGTACCCACTGAAGCTTTCTTT
CDR3aa: CASSFPGPPVPTEAFF

d_gene: -
abundance: -
j_gene: TRBJ1-2
v_gene: TRBV5-1
CDR3nt: TGCGCCAGCAGCGGCGACTTGTATGGCTACACCTTC
CDR3aa: CASSGDLYGYTF

d_gene: -
abundance: once
j_gene: TRBJ2-2
v_gene: TRBV7-2
CDR3nt: TGTGCCAGCAGGATAAGCAGGACGAACACCGGGGAGCTGTTTTTT
CDR3aa: CASRISRTNTGELFF

d_gene: -
abundance: few
j_gene: TRBJ1-1
v_gene: TRBV12-5
CDR3nt: TGTGCTAGTGGGTCCCACCGGACTGGAGTGGACACTGAAGCTTTCTTT
CDR3aa: CASGSHRTGVDTEAFF

d_gene: TRBD2
abundance: once
j_gene: TRBJ2-1
v_gene: TRBV2
CDR3nt: TGTGCCAGCGGGTTACTAGCGGGGGGGGACAATGAGCAGTTCTTC
CDR3aa: CASGLLAGGDNEQFF

d_gene: -
abundance: -
j_gene: TRBJ1-6
v_gene: TRBV5-1
CDR3nt: TGCGCCAGCAGCTTTTCAGGGGCGAATTCACCCCTCCACTTT
CDR3aa: CASSFSGANSPLHF

d_gene: TRBD1
abundance: -
j_gene: TRBJ1-5
v_gene: TRBV19
CDR3nt: TGTGCCAGTAGTCGACAGGGGAATCAGCCCCAGCATTTT
CDR3aa: CASSRQGNQPQHF

d_gene: -
abundance: -
j_gene: TRBJ1-3
v_gene: TRBV11-3
CDR3nt: TGTGCCAGCAGCTTAGGACGGAACTCCGGGGTCATATATTTT
CDR3aa: CASSLGRNSGVIYF

d_gene: -
abundance: -
j_gene: TRBJ2-3
v_gene: TRBV27
CDR3nt: TGTGCCAGCAGTCCAGAACCTCTTTTGCCAACGCAGTATTTT
CDR3aa: CASSPEPLLPTQYF

d_gene: -
abundance: once
j_gene: TRBJ1-5
v_gene: TRBV28
CDR3nt: TGTGCCAGCAGCCCTTCCCCCACTAGCGTATCCCAGCATTTT
CDR3aa: CASSPSPTSVSQHF

d_gene: -
abundance: -
j_gene: TRBJ1-5
v_gene: TRBV27
CDR3nt: TGTGCCAGCAGCTCCTTGGGGCATCAGCCCCAGCATTTT
CDR3aa: CASSSLGHQPQHF

d_gene: -
abundance: few
j_gene: TRBJ1-6
v_gene: TRBV5-5
CDR3nt: TGTGCCAGCAGCTTGGTAGCCGTAGGCTATAATTCACCCCTCCACTTT
CDR3aa: CASSLVAVGYNSPLHF

d_gene: -
abundance: -
j_gene: TRBJ1-1
v_gene: TRBV4-3
CDR3nt: TGCGCCAGCAGCCAAGGAAGCGGTACTGAAGCTTTCTTT
CDR3aa: CASSQGSGTEAFF

d_gene: -
abundance: -
j_gene: TRBJ1-1
v_gene: TRBV4-1
CDR3nt: TGCGCCAGCAGCCCGAACCCCGGGACACGGTCTCGGGTAGCTTTCTTT
CDR3aa: CASSPNPGTRSRVAFF

d_gene: -
abundance: -
j_gene: TRBJ1-1
v_gene: TRBV25-1
CDR3nt: TGTGCCAGCAAGGGGAAGGGCGCTGAAGCTTTCTTT
CDR3aa: CASKGKGAEAFF

d_gene: -
abundance: -
j_gene: TRBJ1-4
v_gene: TRBV7-9
CDR3nt: TGTGCCAGCAGCCGAGGGCAGAGTAATGAAAAACTGTTTTTT
CDR3aa: CASSRGQSNEKLFF

d_gene: TRBD1
abundance: -
j_gene: TRBJ1-4
v_gene: TRBV11-3
CDR3nt: TGTGCCAGCAGCCCCAGGGACAGGGGTCGAAAGGAAAAACTGTTTTTT
CDR3aa: CASSPRDRGRKEKLFF

d_gene: TRBD1
abundance: few
j_gene: TRBJ1-3
v_gene: TRBV19
CDR3nt: TGTGCCAGTAGTATCTTTGTGACAGGGGCCTTAAGCTCTGGAAACACCATATATTTT
CDR3aa: CASSIFVTGALSSGNTIYF

d_gene: TRBD1
abundance: -
j_gene: TRBJ1-5
v_gene: TRBV11-2
CDR3nt: TGTGCCAGCAGCAAACAGGGGGTTACTCAGCCCCAGCATTTT
CDR3aa: CASSKQGVTQPQHF

d_gene: -
abundance: -
j_gene: TRBJ2-1
v_gene: TRBV6-2/TRBV6-3
CDR3nt: TGTGCCAGCAGTCTCCTAGCCCCACCTTACAATGAGCAGTTCTTC
CDR3aa: CASSLLAPPYNEQFF

d_gene: -
abundance: -
j_gene: TRBJ1-5
v_gene: TRBV6-2/TRBV6-3
CDR3nt: TGTGCCAGCAGCCCGCTCGGGAACGCAGGTCAGCCCCAGCATTTT
CDR3aa: CASSPLGNAGQPQHF

d_gene: -
abundance: -
j_gene: TRBJ2-2
v_gene: TRBV2
CDR3nt: TGTGCCAGCAAGCAGACACAGAACACCGGGGAGCTGTTTTTT
CDR3aa: CASKQTQNTGELFF

d_gene: -
abundance: few
j_gene: TRBJ1-5
v_gene: TRBV18
CDR3nt: TGTGCCAGCTCACCCGGCAGGGATCAGCCCCAGCATTTT
CDR3aa: CASSPGRDQPQHF

d_gene: -
abundance: -
j_gene: TRBJ2-1
v_gene: TRBV7-9
CDR3nt: TGTGCCAGCAGTCCTAATACCAATGAGCAGTTCTTC
CDR3aa: CASSPNTNEQFF

d_gene: -
abundance: -
j_gene: TRBJ1-1
v_gene: TRBV29-1
CDR3nt: TGCAGTTCTCGATGGGCGCCGGACACTGAAGCTTTCTTT
CDR3aa: CSSRWAPDTEAFF

d_gene: TRBD1
abundance: few
j_gene: TRBJ1-5
v_gene: TRBV6-6
CDR3nt: TGTGCCAGCAGTCGACCGACAGGGAGTAGCTTCGGCAATCAGCCCCAGCATTTT
CDR3aa: CASSRPTGSSFGNQPQHF

d_gene: TRBD2
abundance: -
j_gene: TRBJ2-1
v_gene: TRBV5-1
CDR3nt: TGCGCCAGCAGCTCGCCACTAGCGGGAGGCTCTAATGAGCAGTTCTTC
CDR3aa: CASSSPLAGGSNEQFF

d_gene: -
abundance: -
j_gene: TRBJ1-4
v_gene: TRBV27
CDR3nt: TGTGCCAGCAGACACATTCCGGGACAAGGCGAAAAACTGTTTTTT
CDR3aa: CASRHIPGQGEKLFF

d_gene: -
abundance: -
j_gene: TRBJ2-7
v_gene: TRBV5-1
CDR3nt: TGCGCCAGCAGCTTGACTCCCTACGAGCAGTACTTC
CDR3aa: CASSLTPYEQYF

d_gene: -
abundance: -
j_gene: TRBJ2-2
v_gene: TRBV5-1
CDR3nt: TGCGCCAGCCAGACAGCGAACACCGGGGAGCTGTTTTTT
CDR3aa: CASQTANTGELFF

d_gene: -
abundance: -
j_gene: TRBJ2-7
v_gene: TRBV5-1
CDR3nt: TGCGCCAGCAGCGCGGGACTGCCCGCCTACGAGCAGTACTTC
CDR3aa: CASSAGLPAYEQYF

d_gene: -
abundance: -
j_gene: TRBJ2-2
v_gene: TRBV28
CDR3nt: TGTGCCAGCAGTTTAGCGGTGTACACCGGGGAGCTGTTTTTT
CDR3aa: CASSLAVYTGELFF

d_gene: -
abundance: -
j_gene: TRBJ2-1
v_gene: TRBV5-1
CDR3nt: TGCGCCAGCACCCGGGTCGGATACAATGAGCAGTTCTTC
CDR3aa: CASTRVGYNEQFF

d_gene: TRBD1
abundance: -
j_gene: TRBJ1-5
v_gene: TRBV7-9
CDR3nt: TGTGCCAGCAGCTTAGCTGGAATGGGACAGGGGAATCAGCCCCAGCATTTT
CDR3aa: CASSLAGMGQGNQPQHF

d_gene: -
abundance: -
j_gene: TRBJ1-1
v_gene: TRBV3-1/TRBV3-2
CDR3nt: TGTGCCAGCAGCCCCCCACTGTTGACAGGAAACACTGAAGCTTTCTTT
CDR3aa: CASSPPLLTGNTEAFF

d_gene: TRBD1
abundance: -
j_gene: TRBJ1-6
v_gene: TRBV9
CDR3nt: TGTGCCAGCAGCGTCCGACAGGGGGCTTTCTATAATTCACCCCTCCACTTT
CDR3aa: CASSVRQGAFYNSPLHF

d_gene: -
abundance: -
j_gene: TRBJ1-2
v_gene: TRBV4-2
CDR3nt: TGTGCCAGCAGCCAAGACCCCAAGGAGCACTATGGCTACACCTTC
CDR3aa: CASSQDPKEHYGYTF

d_gene: -
abundance: -
j_gene: TRBJ2-3
v_gene: TRBV7-6
CDR3nt: TGTGCCAGCAGCTTCCTTAGCGACTCTAGCACAGATACGCAGTATTTT
CDR3aa: CASSFLSDSSTDTQYF

d_gene: -
abundance: once
j_gene: TRBJ1-4
v_gene: TRBV4-2
CDR3nt: TGTGCCAGCAGCCCATCACCCGGGGGACTCGATGAAAAACTGTTTTTT
CDR3aa: CASSPSPGGLDEKLFF

d_gene: -
abundance: -
j_gene: TRBJ1-5
v_gene: TRBV24-1
CDR3nt: TGTGCCACCAGTGATTCCCCGGGGGGGGCCCAGCATTTT
CDR3aa: CATSDSPGGAQHF